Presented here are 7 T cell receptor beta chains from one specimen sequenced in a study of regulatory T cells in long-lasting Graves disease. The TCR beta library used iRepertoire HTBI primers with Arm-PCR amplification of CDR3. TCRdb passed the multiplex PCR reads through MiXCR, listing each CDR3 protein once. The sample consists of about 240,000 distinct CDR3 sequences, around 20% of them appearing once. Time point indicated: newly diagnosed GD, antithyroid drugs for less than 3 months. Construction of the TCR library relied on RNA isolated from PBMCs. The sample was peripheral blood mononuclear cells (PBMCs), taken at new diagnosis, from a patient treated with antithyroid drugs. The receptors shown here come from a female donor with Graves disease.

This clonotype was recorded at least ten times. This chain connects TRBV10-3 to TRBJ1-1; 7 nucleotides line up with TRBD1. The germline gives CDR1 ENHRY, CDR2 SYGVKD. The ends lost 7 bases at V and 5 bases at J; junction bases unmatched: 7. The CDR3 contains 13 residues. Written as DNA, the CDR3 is TGTGCCATCACCCCGACAGGGAAGACTGAAGCTTTCTTT. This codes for CAITPTGKTEAFF.

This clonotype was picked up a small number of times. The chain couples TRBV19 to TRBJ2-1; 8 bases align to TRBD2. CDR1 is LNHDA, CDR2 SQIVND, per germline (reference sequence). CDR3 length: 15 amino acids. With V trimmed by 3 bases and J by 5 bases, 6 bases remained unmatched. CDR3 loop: CASSILGLVHNEQFF. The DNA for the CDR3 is TGTGCCAGTAGTATCCTGGGACTAGTCCACAATGAGCAGTTCTTC.

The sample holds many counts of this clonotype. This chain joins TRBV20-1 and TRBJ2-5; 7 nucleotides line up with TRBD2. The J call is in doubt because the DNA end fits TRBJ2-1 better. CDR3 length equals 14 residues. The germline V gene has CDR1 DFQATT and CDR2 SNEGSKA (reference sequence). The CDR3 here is CSATLTSARNEQFF. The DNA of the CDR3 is TGCAGTGCTACCCTCACTAGCGCTCGGAATGAGCAGTTCTTC.

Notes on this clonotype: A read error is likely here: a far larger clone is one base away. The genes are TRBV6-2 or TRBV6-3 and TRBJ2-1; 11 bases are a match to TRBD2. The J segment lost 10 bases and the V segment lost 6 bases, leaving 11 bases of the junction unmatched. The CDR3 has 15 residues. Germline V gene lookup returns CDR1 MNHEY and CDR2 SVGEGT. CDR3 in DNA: TGTGCCAGCAGCGGCACTAGCGGGGGCTCCTACGAGCAGTTCTTC. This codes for CASSGTSGGSYEQFF.

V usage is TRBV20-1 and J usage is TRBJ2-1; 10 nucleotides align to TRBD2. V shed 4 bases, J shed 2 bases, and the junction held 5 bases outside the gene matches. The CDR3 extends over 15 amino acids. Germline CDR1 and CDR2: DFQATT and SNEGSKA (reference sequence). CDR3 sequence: CSANPTSGPYNEQFF. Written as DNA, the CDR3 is TGCAGTGCTAACCCGACTAGCGGGCCCTACAATGAGCAGTTCTTC.

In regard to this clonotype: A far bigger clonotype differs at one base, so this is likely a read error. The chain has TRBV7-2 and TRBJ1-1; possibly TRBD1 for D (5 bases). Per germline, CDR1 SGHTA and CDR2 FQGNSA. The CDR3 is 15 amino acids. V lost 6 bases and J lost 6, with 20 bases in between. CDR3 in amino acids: CASSLARGRIPEAFF. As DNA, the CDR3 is TGTGCCAGCAGTTTGGCTAGGGGCAGGATCCCTGAAGCTTTCTTT.

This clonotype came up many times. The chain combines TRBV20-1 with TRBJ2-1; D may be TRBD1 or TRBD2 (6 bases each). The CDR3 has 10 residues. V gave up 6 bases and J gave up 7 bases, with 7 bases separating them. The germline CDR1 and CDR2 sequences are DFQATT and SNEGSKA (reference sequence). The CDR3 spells CSAGGNEQFF. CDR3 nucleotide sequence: TGCAGTGCAGGGGGGAATGAGCAGTTCTTC.